The source of this TCR beta chain is a study of cytomegalovirus exposure and HLA in healthy donors. Study-level findings and limits: The authors reported that TCR beta sequences could predict HLA-A and HLA-B alleles. These predictions were accurate for most subjects in the first cohort.

The PCR contained 60 Vbeta and 13 Jbeta primers. Sequencing was performed with immunoSEQ multiplex PCR; in TCRdb, only in-frame clones are kept and a portion is missing. This table lists 200,000 to 250,000 clones. The J segment lost 2 bases and the V segment lost 3 bases, leaving 7 bases of the junction unmatched. The CDR3 sequence is 17 residues long. CDR1 is SGHTA and CDR2 is FQGNSA in the germline V gene. Note on this clone: Its target is unknown.

This rearrangement joins TRBV7-2 to TRBJ2-5; 12 positions match TRBD2. Sequenced: PBMCs. This TCR was sampled from a woman aged 30 to 39 in good health and CMV-seropositive. The CDR3 sequence is CASSLGLAGGGQETQYF. In DNA, the CDR3 is TGTGCCAGCAGCTTGGGGCTAGCGGGGGGGGGACAAGAGACCCAGTACTTC.